This T cell receptor beta chain was recovered during a study of blood T cell repertoires in COVID-19. Study details: The United States, Italy and Spain provided the acute and convalescent COVID-19 samples. Sources were T cells, B-cell-depleted T cells, or PBMCs; the material itself was cDNA or gDNA.

Authors' processing steps: Quantification of nucleated cells was approximated via reference gene primer amplification. Generated by immunoSEQ multiplex PCR, the TCRdb table keeps only in-frame clones and is missing some. V, J and clone size derive from that table, while D and trimming were established from the DNA sequence. Among 60,000 to 75,000 clones listed, 75% to 80% were seen once. Germline lookup yields CDR1 SEHNR and CDR2 FQNEAQ (reference sequence). The V gene lost 4 bases and the J gene lost 4 bases, with 11 bases spanning the gap. This CDR3 is 13 amino acids long. In this sample, this clone turned up once.

This sequence joins TRBV7-9 and TRBJ2-7, with a tentative D call TRBD1 (5 bases). The source material was peripheral blood. This TCR came from a woman older than 75 with acute or convalescent COVID-19. The CDR3 nucleotides read TGTGCCAGCAGCTGGACATCAGGATACGAGCAGTACTTC. Its translation: CASSWTSGYEQYF.